Below are 16 T cell receptor beta chains sequenced from a single sample in a study of T cell changes during pregnancy in multiple sclerosis. TCRdb's copy holds only in-frame clones and misses some; the assay was immunoSEQ multiplex PCR. The table lists around 100,000 clones, approximately 93% of them singletons. Sequences were derived from peripheral blood, sampled after pregnancy. All receptors derive from a female donor with multiple sclerosis, enrolled in a pregnancy study.

The CDR3 region has the DNA TGTGCCAGCATAGCAGGGCCGAATGAAAAACTGTTTTTT. Protein product: CASIAGPNEKLFF. J is TRBJ1-4 and V is TRBV2, with D perhaps TRBD1 (5 bases). The V end lost 7 bases, the J end lost 5 bases, and 11 bases lay between the germline ends. The CDR3 extends over 13 amino acids. Germline CDR1 is SNHLY and CDR2 is FYNNEI. Complete variable domain (other parts from reference TRBV2 and TRBJ1-4): EPEVTQTPSHQVTQMGQEVILRCVPISNHLYFYWYRQILGQKVEFLVSFYNNEISEKSEIFDDQFSVERPDGSNFTLKIRSTKLEDSAMYFCASIAGPNEKLFFGSGTQLSVL.

The rearrangement links TRBV6-5 to TRBJ1-1, with D uncertain. Germline V lookup: CDR1 MNHEY, CDR2 SVGAGI. CDR3 length equals 15 residues. With 2 bases removed from V and 1 base from J, the gap between germline ends came to 11 bases. The CDR3 DNA is TGTGCCAGCAGTTACGGTGGACGGGGGAACACTGAAGCTTTCTTT. It specifies CASSYGGRGNTEAFF.

Notes on this clone: The DNA is omitted, as the CDR3 cannot be located on it reliably, and the CDR3 follows TCRdb's listing. V usage is TRBV21-1 and J usage is TRBJ2-6; no check of the table's D call, TRBD1, against the DNA was made. TRBV21-1 is given as a pseudogene. The CDR3 is 19 amino acids long, termini counted. CDR3 region: CASSKVGQGTVSGANVLTF.

The rearrangement uses TRBV4-1 and TRBJ2-1; 7 bases align to TRBD2. The CDR3 spans 15 residues. CDR1 MGHRA and CDR2 YSYEKL come from the germline V gene. The V gene end was trimmed by 4 bases and the J gene end by 4 bases; junction bases not matched to a gene: 7. CDR3: CASSPQGGKYNEQFF. As DNA, the CDR3 is TGCGCCAGCAGCCCGCAGGGAGGGAAGTACAATGAGCAGTTCTTC.

The gene calls are TRBV4-1 and TRBJ2-7; 10 bases are shared with TRBD1. The junction had 15 bases not matched to a gene; V was cut back by 1 base and J by 6 bases. CDR1 and CDR2 from the germline V gene are MGHRA and YSYEKL. The CDR3 spans 18 residues. CDR3 protein: CASSQGPVWETGGSEQYF. As DNA, the CDR3 is TGCGCCAGCAGCCAAGGCCCCGTATGGGAGACAGGGGGCTCCGAGCAGTACTTC.

The rearrangement uses TRBV30 and TRBJ2-2; 14 bases agree with TRBD2. After removal of 1 base from V and 2 bases from J, the junction contained 3 bases not matched to a gene. Germline assignment: CDR1 GTSNPN and CDR2 SVGIG (reference sequence). The CDR3 length is 17 residues. The CDR3 region has the DNA TGTGCCTGGAGTGGACTAGCGGGGGGGACTAACACCGGGGAGCTGTTTTTT. This codes for CAWSGLAGGTNTGELFF.

This chain connects TRBV6-6 to TRBJ2-1, with D possibly TRBD1 on 6 matching bases. This CDR3 spans 15 amino acids. V shed 6 bases and J shed 0 bases, with 12 bases lying between them. Germline V lookup: CDR1 MNHNY, CDR2 SVGAGI (reference sequence). This CDR3 is CASREGTSSYNEQFF. CDR3 coding DNA: TGTGCCAGCAGAGAAGGGACAAGCTCCTACAATGAGCAGTTCTTC.

The rearrangement links TRBV4-1 to TRBJ2-2; 10 bases map to TRBD1. J gave up 4 bases and V 0 bases, and 8 bases lay outside the gene matches. This CDR3 comprises 18 residues. Germline values: CDR1 MGHRA, CDR2 YSYEKL. The CDR3 sequence: CASSQDHLGTGVTGELFF. DNA of the CDR3: TGCGCCAGCAGCCAAGACCACCTAGGGACAGGGGTCACCGGGGAGCTGTTTTTT.

The rearrangement uses TRBV9 and TRBJ2-1; D might be TRBD1 (6 bases). Deletions cut 3 bases from V and 8 bases from J, with 9 bases between. CDR3 length equals 12 residues. Germline CDR1 is SGDLS and CDR2 is YYNGEE. The CDR3 region has the DNA TGTGCCAGCAGCGACCAGGGGTATGAGCAGTTCTTC. Amino acid sequence: CASSDQGYEQFF.

This clone was found a few times. The rearrangement uses TRBV5-1 and TRBJ1-2, with no clear D. The V gene lost 1 base and the J gene lost 10 bases, with 8 bases spanning the gap. There are 11 residues in the CDR3. In germline, CDR1 is SGHRS, CDR2 YFSETQ. The CDR3 here is CASSLKGDYTF. Here the CDR3 DNA reads TGCGCCAGCAGCTTGAAAGGAGACTACACCTTC.

The rearrangement links TRBV2 to TRBJ2-3; 7 nucleotides match TRBD2. The junction had 10 bases not matched to a gene; V was cut back by 7 bases and J by 3 bases. The CDR3 sequence is 15 residues long. Germline CDR1 is SNHLY and CDR2 is FYNNEI. In nucleotides, the CDR3 is TGTGCCAGCAAGCACCGGGACTACCAAACAGATACGCAGTATTTT. As protein: CASKHRDYQTDTQYF.

The chain employs TRBV5-5 and TRBJ2-6; D possibly corresponds to TRBD1 (5 bases). This CDR3 contains 15 residues. The V end was cut by 0 bases, the J end by 5 bases, with 9 bases between. CDR1 and CDR2 (germline): SGHKS, YYEKEE (reference sequence). As DNA, the CDR3 is TGTGCCAGCAGCTTGGGGGCAGGGAGGGCCAACGTCCTGACTTTC. Protein: CASSLGAGRANVLTF.

This clone was picked up one time. The chain carries TRBV7-6 and TRBJ2-7; D is possibly TRBD2 (5 bases). The germline CDR1 and CDR2 sequences are SGHVS and FNYEAQ. The V gene lost 5 bases and the J gene lost 2 bases, with 7 bases spanning the gap. The CDR3 sequence is 12 residues long. This CDR3 reads CASSPGTYEQYF. The CDR3 DNA sequence: TGTGCCAGCAGCCCGGGAACCTACGAGCAGTACTTC.

J is TRBJ2-5 and V is TRBV5-6; TRBD2 matches at 8 bases. Trimming took 4 bases from V and 2 from J; bases not matched to a gene: 13. The CDR3 consists of 17 residues. Germline V gene sequence: CDR1 SGHDT, CDR2 YYEEEE. CDR3 DNA sequence: TGTGCCAGCAGCAAGGGAGGGCGGGGGGCCGCTCAAGAGACCCAGTACTTC. This translates into CASSKGGRGAAQETQYF.

Note on this clone: This CDR3 is also generated by other DNA sequences in the sample. The V gene is TRBV30, the J gene TRBJ2-7; unclear D gene. This CDR3 has 12 amino acids. Between the trimmed V and J ends, which lost 5 bases and 0 bases, there was a span of 8 bases. Looked up from germline, CDR1 is GTSNPN and CDR2 is SVGIG (reference sequence). The CDR3 sequence: CAWGTGSYEQYF. The CDR3 DNA is TGTGCCTGGGGTACGGGCTCCTACGAGCAGTACTTC.

This sequence joins TRBV4-1 and TRBJ1-2, with D possibly matching TRBD1 (5 bases). The CDR3 runs 14 residues. Germline V gives CDR1 MGHRA, CDR2 YSYEKL. Trimming left V 1 base short and J 4 bases short, with 10 bases between. The CDR3 reads CASSQVGQIYGYTF. The CDR3 DNA sequence: TGCGCCAGCAGCCAAGTGGGGCAGATCTATGGCTACACCTTC.